This TCR beta chain came from a study of blood T cell repertoires in COVID-19. The overall study: The study drew acute and convalescent COVID-19 samples from the United States, Italy and Spain.

Method: immunoSEQ multiplex PCR; TCRdb's copy keeps in-frame clones and lacks some. The table includes 270,000 or so clones, 85% to 90% detected once. While infection was still active, Seattle patients were enrolled and then followed longitudinally. Germline V gene data show CDR1 as KGHSH and CDR2 as LQKENI. V was shortened by 6 bases and J by 2 bases, with 11 bases between the two germline ends. The CDR3 has 14 amino acids. This clone was seen once. The clonotype originates from a woman between 55 and 75 years old with COVID-19, enrolled during active disease. The specimen sequenced was peripheral blood. This chain links TRBV18 with TRBJ1-3; D is perhaps TRBD1 (5 bases). The CDR3 reads CASSTGLTGNTIYF. In nucleotides, the CDR3 is TGTGCCAGCTCCACGGGACTAACTGGAAACACCATATATTTT.